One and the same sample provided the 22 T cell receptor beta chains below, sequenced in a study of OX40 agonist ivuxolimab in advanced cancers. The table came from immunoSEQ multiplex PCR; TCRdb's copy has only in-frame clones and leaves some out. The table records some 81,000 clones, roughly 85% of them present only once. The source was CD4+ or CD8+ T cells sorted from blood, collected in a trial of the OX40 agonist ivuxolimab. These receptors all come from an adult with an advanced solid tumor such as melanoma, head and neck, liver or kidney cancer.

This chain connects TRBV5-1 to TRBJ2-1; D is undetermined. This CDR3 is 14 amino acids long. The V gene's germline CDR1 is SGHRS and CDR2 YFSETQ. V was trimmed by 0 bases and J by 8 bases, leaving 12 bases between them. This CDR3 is CASSLGPESDEQFF. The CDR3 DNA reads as TGCGCCAGCAGCTTGGGACCGGAAAGCGATGAGCAGTTCTTC. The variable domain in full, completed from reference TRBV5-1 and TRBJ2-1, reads KAGVTQTPRYLIKTRGQQVTLSCSPISGHRSVSWYQQTPGQGLQFLFEYFSETQRNKGNFPGRFSGRQFSNSRSEMNVSTLELGDSALYLCASSLGPESDEQFFGPGTRLTVL.

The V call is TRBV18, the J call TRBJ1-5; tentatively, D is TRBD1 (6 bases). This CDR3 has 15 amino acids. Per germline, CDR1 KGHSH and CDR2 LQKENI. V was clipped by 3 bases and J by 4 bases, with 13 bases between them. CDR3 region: CASSPRGGRNQPQHF. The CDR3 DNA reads TGTGCCAGCTCACCTAGAGGGGGGCGGAATCAGCCCCAGCATTTT.

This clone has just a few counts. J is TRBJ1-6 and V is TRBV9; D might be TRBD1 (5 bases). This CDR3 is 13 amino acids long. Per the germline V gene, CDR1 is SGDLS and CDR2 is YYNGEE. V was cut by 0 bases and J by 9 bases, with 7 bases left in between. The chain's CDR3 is CASSVEGPSPLHF. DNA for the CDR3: TGTGCCAGCAGCGTAGAGGGACCTTCACCCCTCCACTTT. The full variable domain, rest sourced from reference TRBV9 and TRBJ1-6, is DSGVTQTPKHLITATGQRVTLRCSPRSGDLSVYWYQQSLDQGLQFLIQYYNGEERAKGNILERFSAQQFPDLHSELNLSSLELGDSALYFCASSVEGPSPLHFGNGTRLTVT.

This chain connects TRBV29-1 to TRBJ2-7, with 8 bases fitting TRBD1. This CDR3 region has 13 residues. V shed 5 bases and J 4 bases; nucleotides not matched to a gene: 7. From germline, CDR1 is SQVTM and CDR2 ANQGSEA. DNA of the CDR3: TGCAGCGTTTCCAGGACAGGGTCATACGAGCAGTACTTC. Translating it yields CSVSRTGSYEQYF.

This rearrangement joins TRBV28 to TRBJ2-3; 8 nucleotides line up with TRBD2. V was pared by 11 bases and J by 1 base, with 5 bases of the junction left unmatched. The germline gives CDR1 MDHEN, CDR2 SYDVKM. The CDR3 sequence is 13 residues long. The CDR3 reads CASKTSGTDTQYF. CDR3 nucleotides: TGTGCCTCTAAGACTAGCGGCACAGATACGCAGTATTTT.

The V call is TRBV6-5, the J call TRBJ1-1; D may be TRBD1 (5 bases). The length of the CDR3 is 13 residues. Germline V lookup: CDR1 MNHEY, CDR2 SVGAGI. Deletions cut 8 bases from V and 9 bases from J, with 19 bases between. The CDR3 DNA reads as TGTGCCAGCCAGGGTGGGGGTCTATCAAAAGCTTTCTTT. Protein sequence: CASQGGGLSKAFF.

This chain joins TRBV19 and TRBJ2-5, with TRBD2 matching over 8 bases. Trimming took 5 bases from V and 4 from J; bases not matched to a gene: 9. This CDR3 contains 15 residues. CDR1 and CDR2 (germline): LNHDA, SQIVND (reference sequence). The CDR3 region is CASSGRPGGGETQYF. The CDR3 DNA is TGTGCCAGTAGTGGACGTCCGGGAGGGGGAGAGACCCAGTACTTC.

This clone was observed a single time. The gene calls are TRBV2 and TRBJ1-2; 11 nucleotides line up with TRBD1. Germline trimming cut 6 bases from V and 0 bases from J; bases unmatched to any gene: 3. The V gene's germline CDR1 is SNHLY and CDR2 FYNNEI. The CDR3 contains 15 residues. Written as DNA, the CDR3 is TGTGCCAGCAGAGGGGGACAGGGGGCTAACTATGGCTACACCTTC. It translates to CASRGGQGANYGYTF.

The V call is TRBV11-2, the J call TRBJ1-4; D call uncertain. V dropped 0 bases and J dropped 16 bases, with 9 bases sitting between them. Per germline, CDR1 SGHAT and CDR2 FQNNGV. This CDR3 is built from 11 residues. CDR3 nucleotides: TGTGCCAGCAGCTTAGACAGCCCGCCGTTTTTT. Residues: CASSLDSPPFF.

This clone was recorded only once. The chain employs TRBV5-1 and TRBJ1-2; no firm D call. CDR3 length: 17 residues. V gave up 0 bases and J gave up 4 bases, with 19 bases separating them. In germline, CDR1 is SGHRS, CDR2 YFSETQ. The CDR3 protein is CASSLDNVGTLGYGYTF. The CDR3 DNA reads TGCGCCAGCAGCTTGGATAATGTGGGTACGCTGGGCTATGGCTACACCTTC.

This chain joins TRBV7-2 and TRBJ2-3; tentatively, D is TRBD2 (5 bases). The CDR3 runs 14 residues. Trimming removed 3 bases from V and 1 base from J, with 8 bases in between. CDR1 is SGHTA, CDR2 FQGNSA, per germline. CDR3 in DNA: TGTGCCAGCAGCTTTGGACTGGGCACAGATACGCAGTATTTT. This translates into CASSFGLGTDTQYF.

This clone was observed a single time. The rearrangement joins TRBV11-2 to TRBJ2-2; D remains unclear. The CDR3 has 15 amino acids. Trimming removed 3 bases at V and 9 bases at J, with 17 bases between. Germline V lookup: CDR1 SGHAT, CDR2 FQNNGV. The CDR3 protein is CASSLYSWGPRELFF. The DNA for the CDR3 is TGTGCCAGCAGCTTGTATAGTTGGGGTCCCCGGGAGCTGTTTTTT.

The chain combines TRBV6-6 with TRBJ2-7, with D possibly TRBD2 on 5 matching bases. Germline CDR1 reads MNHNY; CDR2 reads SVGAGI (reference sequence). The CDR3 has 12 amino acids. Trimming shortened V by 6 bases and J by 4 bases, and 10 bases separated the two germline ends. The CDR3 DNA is TGTGCCAGCAGCCGCGGGCCTTACGAGCAGTACTTC. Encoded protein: CASSRGPYEQYF.

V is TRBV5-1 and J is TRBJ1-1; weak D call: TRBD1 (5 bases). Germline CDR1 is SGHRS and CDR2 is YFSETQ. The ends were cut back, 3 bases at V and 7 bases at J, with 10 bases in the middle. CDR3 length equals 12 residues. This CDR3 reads CASSSRDGEAFF. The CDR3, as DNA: TGCGCCAGCAGCTCCCGGGACGGTGAAGCTTTCTTT.

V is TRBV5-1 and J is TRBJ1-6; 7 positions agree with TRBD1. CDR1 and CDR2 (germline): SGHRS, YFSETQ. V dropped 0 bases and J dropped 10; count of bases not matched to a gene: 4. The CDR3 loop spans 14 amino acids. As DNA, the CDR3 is TGCGCCAGCAGCTTGGAAGGGGGCAGGTCACCCCTCCACTTT. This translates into CASSLEGGRSPLHF.

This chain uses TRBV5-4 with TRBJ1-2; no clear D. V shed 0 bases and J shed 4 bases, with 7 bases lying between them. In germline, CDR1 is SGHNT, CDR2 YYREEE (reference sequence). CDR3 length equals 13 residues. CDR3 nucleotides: TGTGCCAGCAGCTTGGAGGGATCCTATGGCTACACCTTC. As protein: CASSLEGSYGYTF.

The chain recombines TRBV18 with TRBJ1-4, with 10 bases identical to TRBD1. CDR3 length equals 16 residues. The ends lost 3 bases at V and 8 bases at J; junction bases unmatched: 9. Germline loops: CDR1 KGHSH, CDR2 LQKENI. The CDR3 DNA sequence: TGTGCCAGCTCACCCTCGAGGGACAGGGGAAGGGAAAAACTGTTTTTT. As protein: CASSPSRDRGREKLFF. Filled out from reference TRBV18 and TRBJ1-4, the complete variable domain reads NAGVMQNPRHLVRRRGQEARLRCSPMKGHSHVYWYRQLPEEGLKFMVYLQKENIIDESGMPKERFSAEFPKEGPSILRIQQVVRGDSAAYFCASSPSRDRGREKLFFGSGTQLSVL.

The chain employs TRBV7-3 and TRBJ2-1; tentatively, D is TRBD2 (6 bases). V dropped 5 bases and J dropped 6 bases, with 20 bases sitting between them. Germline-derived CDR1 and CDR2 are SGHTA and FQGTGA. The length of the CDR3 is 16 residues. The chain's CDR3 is CASSEPGTQAVNEQFF. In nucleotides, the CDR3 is TGTGCCAGCAGCGAACCCGGGACTCAAGCAGTCAATGAGCAGTTCTTC.

The CDR3 nucleotides read TGTGCCAGCAGCCAGACTAGCGGGGGGGACGGGGAGCTGTTTTTT. Encoded protein: CASSQTSGGDGELFF. This chain links TRBV4-2 with TRBJ2-2; 14 bases are a match to TRBD2. CDR1 LGHNA and CDR2 YNFKEQ come from the germline V gene. This CDR3 has 15 residues. Germline trimming cut 3 bases from V and 7 bases from J; bases unmatched to any gene: 1.

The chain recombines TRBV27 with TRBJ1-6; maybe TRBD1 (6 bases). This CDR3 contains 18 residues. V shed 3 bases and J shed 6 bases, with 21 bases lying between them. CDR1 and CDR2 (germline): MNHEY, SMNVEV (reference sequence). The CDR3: CASSLSRGAGFSNSPLHF. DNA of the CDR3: TGTGCCAGCAGTTTGTCCAGGGGAGCGGGATTTAGTAATTCACCCCTCCACTTT.

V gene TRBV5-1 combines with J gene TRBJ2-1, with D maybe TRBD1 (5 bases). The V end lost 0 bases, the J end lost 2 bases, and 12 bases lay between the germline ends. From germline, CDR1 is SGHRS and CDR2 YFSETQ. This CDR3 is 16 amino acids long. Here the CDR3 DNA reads TGCGCCAGCAGCTTGGCAGGCAGGGTAACCTACAATGAGCAGTTCTTC. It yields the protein CASSLAGRVTYNEQFF.

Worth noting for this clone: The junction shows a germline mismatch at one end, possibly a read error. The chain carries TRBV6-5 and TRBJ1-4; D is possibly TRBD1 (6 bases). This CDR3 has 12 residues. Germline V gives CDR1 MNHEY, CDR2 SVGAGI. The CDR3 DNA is TGTGCCAGCAGTTCCAACCAGGGGATTTGCGTTTTT. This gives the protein CASSSNQGICVF.